This T cell receptor beta chain derives from a study of shared clonotypes between healthy human individuals. Study summary: Donors had three CD4 naive, three CD4 memory, two CD8 naive and one CD8 memory plate apiece.

Naivety among CD8 cells was defined by CD45RO negativity and positive CCR7 selection, thereby excluding terminally differentiated effector memory CD45RA+ cells. Of note for this clone: The antigen is not known.

Profiling relied on immunoSEQ multiplex PCR, and the TCRdb table lists in-frame clones only, not all of them. The sample lists about 1.9 million clones; just under 95% were seen once. The germline CDR1 and CDR2 sequences are MNHNS and SASEGT. CDR3 length: 12 amino acids. Trimming stripped 4 bases from V and 10 bases from J, with 13 bases between. Findings and limits, study-wide: With four donors compared, around 5.4% of naive CD4 clonotypes were shared.

The TCR originated in a man younger than 35 in good health. Some clones in this sample may be carry-over from other donors' samples. The material sequenced was naive CD8+ T cells from PBMCs. The chain has TRBV6-1 and TRBJ1-2, with D possibly being TRBD1 (6 bases). CDR3 DNA sequence: TGTGCCAGCAGTGGGGGGCGTTTAGTCTACACCTTC. Encoded protein: CASSGGRLVYTF.